A single sample gave rise to the 4 T cell receptor beta chains below, sequenced in a study of cytomegalovirus exposure and HLA in healthy donors. 13 Jbeta primers and 60 Vbeta primers were used for the PCR. Only in-frame clones appear in the TCRdb table, and some are missing; sequencing was by immunoSEQ multiplex PCR. The sample holds approximately 200,000 clones, under 80% seen once. What was sequenced was PBMCs. These receptors were taken from a man in his thirties or forties in good health and CMV-seropositive.

This clone was picked up a small number of times. This rearrangement joins TRBV5-1 to TRBJ1-1; 8 positions agree with TRBD1. The CDR3 is 14 amino acids. V lost 4 bases to trimming and J lost 5 bases; unmatched junction nucleotides: 7. Germline V gene sequence: CDR1 SGHRS, CDR2 YFSETQ. CDR3 in amino acids: CASSPRTGRTEAFF. The CDR3 region has the DNA TGCGCCAGCAGCCCCCGGACAGGGCGAACTGAAGCTTTCTTT.

DNA of the CDR3: TGCACCCCCCCTAGTAGAGGTGAAGCTTTCTTT. Its protein product is CTPPSRGEAFF. The chain combines TRBV20-1 with TRBJ1-1; no clear D gene. The CDR3 has 11 amino acids. CDR1 and CDR2 from the germline V gene are DFQATT and SNEGSKA (reference sequence).

The chain employs TRBV7-2 and TRBJ2-2, with 9 bases lining up with TRBD2. The CDR3 sequence is 16 residues long. After removal of 5 bases from V and 3 bases from J, the junction contained 7 bases not matched to a gene. Germline CDR1 SGHTA, CDR2 FQGNSA. The CDR3 sequence: CASSPVSGRYTGELFF. DNA for the CDR3: TGTGCCAGCAGCCCCGTGAGCGGGAGGTACACCGGGGAGCTGTTTTTT.

The genes are TRBV6-5 and TRBJ2-5; 8 positions match TRBD2. Germline assignment: CDR1 MNHEY and CDR2 SVGAGI. The CDR3 extends over 15 amino acids. V was clipped by 5 bases and J by 4 bases; unmatched bases: 9. CDR3 sequence (DNA): TGTGCCAGCAGTGCCCCCGACGGGGGGGTAGAGACCCAGTACTTC. Its translation: CASSAPDGGVETQYF.